The present TCR beta chain was sequenced within a study of blood T cell repertoires in COVID-19. Background on the study: The samples span acute and convalescent COVID-19 from the United States, Italy and Spain. PBMCs, B-cell-depleted T cells, or T cells were the source of the cDNA or gDNA that made up the material.

As handled by the study authors: Scientists estimated how many nucleated cells there were by amplifying reference gene primers. This table comes from immunoSEQ multiplex PCR, and its TCRdb copy is limited to in-frame clones, with some not included. D and trimming were read from the DNA, whereas the V and J calls and clone size are those reported in that table. This table holds tens of thousands of clones, roughly 79% found once. Germline CDR1 SGHAT, CDR2 FQNNGV. Germline trimming cut 6 bases from V and 8 bases from J; bases unmatched to any gene: 10. This CDR3 spans 14 amino acids. Input material: peripheral blood. This TCR came from a woman of 80 years or more with acute or convalescent COVID-19. The V call is TRBV11-2, the J call TRBJ2-1; 7 bases agree with TRBD1. The CDR3 reads CASRSGTVTYEQFF. For the CDR3, the DNA is TGTGCCAGCAGGTCCGGGACAGTCACATATGAGCAGTTCTTC.